This record looks at one T cell receptor beta chain sequence and its context. Its antigen is as yet unknown. Repertoires were generated with immunoSEQ multiplex PCR, while TCRdb's copy carries only in-frame clones and drops some. The table includes roughly 110,000 clones, roughly 90% detected once. This sample is drawn from a study of T cell responses to AZD1222 COVID-19 vaccine. General study points: Researchers took repertoire samples only after the peak T cell response had come. Within unmutated variant regions lay the reported targets of nearly half of spike-specific TCRs. With two AZD1222 doses given, Spike-specific TCR breadth and depth both rose. The donors showed a predominance of white British ancestry and of females, with possible underestimation of clonal diversity.

CDR3 length equals 17 residues. Trimming shortened V by 3 bases and J by 0 bases, and 15 bases separated the two germline ends. Germline loops: CDR1 LGHDT, CDR2 YNNKEL (reference sequence). The material sequenced was peripheral blood, taken 28 days after the second AZD1222 dose. The chain has TRBV3-1 (or the pseudogene TRBV3-2) and TRBJ2-1; possible D gene TRBD1, 5 bases. This clonotype was obtained from an adult who received the AZD1222 COVID-19 vaccine. CDR3 sequence: CASSQGRALSSYNEQFF. As DNA, the CDR3 is TGTGCCAGCAGCCAGGGGCGAGCGCTGAGCTCCTACAATGAGCAGTTCTTC.